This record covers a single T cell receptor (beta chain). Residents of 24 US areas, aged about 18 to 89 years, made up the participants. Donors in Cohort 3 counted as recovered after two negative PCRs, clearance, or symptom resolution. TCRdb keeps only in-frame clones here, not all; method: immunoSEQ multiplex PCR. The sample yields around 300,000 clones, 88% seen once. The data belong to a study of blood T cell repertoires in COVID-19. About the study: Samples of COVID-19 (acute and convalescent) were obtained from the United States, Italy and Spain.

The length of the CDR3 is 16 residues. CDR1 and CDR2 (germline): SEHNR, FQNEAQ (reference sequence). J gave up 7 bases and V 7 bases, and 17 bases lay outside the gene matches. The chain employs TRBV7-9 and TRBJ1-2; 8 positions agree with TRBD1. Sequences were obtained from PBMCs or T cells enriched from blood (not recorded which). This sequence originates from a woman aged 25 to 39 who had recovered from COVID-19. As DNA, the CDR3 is TGTGCCAGCACCCTAAACGGACAGGGTCGAATTCGTGGCTACACCTTC. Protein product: CASTLNGQGRIRGYTF. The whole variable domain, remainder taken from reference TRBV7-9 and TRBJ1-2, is DTGVSQNPRHKITKRGQNVTFRCDPISEHNRLYWYRQTLGQGPEFLTYFQNEAQLEKSRLLSDRFSAERPKGSFSTLEIQRTEQGDSAMYLCASTLNGQGRIRGYTFGSGTRLTVV.